This entry features one T cell receptor (beta chain) sequence. Germline CDR1 is SGHVS and CDR2 is FNYEAQ. The V end lost 5 bases, the J end lost 2 bases, and 15 bases lay between the germline ends. The CDR3 runs to 15 residues. These data originate in a study of T-cell reconstitution after alpha-beta-depleted transplantation in children. Unique molecular identifiers tagged the TCRbeta library. TCRdb independently ran MiXCR on the PCR reads; one entry per CDR3 protein. The repertoire consists of 700,000 to 850,000 distinct CDR3 sequences, with 16% occurring once and the leading ten covering 5%. V gene TRBV7-6 combines with J gene TRBJ2-5, with D uncertain. This TCR was sampled from a male patient younger than 18 who had a stem cell transplant for acute lymphoblastic leukemia, so the T cells may come from the graft donor. The sample in question was PBMCs, mostly from graft donor cells, obtained 360 days after TCRalphabeta/CD19-depleted stem cell transplant. The CDR3 sequence is CASSRLLGLQETQYF. CDR3 DNA sequence: TGTGCCAGCAGCCGTCTCTTGGGTTTGCAAGAGACCCAGTACTTC. Complete variable domain (other parts from reference TRBV7-6 and TRBJ2-5): GAGVSQSPRYKVTKRGQDVALRCDPISGHVSLYWYRQALGQGPEFLTYFNYEAQQDKSGLPNDRFSAERPEGSISTLTIQRTEQRDSAMYRCASSRLLGLQETQYFGPGTRLLVL.